A few counts support the clone carrying this TCR beta chain. Its antigen is currently unknown. This sample is part of a study of regulatory T cells in long-lasting Graves disease. Study-level findings and limits: Persistent-disease Graves' patients showed less TCR diversity than new cases.

Arm-PCR of CDR3 regions with iRepertoire HTBI primers generated TCR beta libraries. Using its own MiXCR run on the multiplex PCR reads, TCRdb lists one record per CDR3 protein. The table includes 500,000 to 700,000 distinct CDR3 sequences, around 32% detected once. The CDR3 covers 15 residues. In germline, CDR1 is SGDLS, CDR2 YYNGEE. The V gene end was trimmed by 0 bases and the J gene end by 5 bases; junction bases not matched to a gene: 7. Time point specified: persistent/refractory GD, antithyroid drugs over 5 years with positive TRAb. Generation of the TCR library employed RNA extracted from PBMCs.

The chain combines TRBV9 with TRBJ2-5; 7 nucleotides agree with TRBD2. The material sequenced was peripheral blood mononuclear cells (PBMCs), taken when the disease was refractory, from a patient treated with antithyroid drugs. This receptor was obtained from a female donor with Graves disease. This CDR3 is CASSVASGLAETQYF. The CDR3 region has the DNA TGTGCCAGCAGCGTAGCTAGCGGTCTAGCGGAGACCCAGTACTTC.